A selection of T cell receptor beta chains follows, all from one sample in a study of T cell repertoires in cytomegalovirus infection. TCRdb analysed the reads with MiXCR anew, one entry per CDR3 protein. The table lists 140,000 to 150,000 distinct CDR3 sequences, 32% of them singletons. These receptors are not linked to any known antigen. The sample was CD8+ T cells from cultured PBMCs, taken from culture after CMV antigen stimulation. The receptors were sampled from a human donor in good health (CMV status not recorded). Some clones in this sample may be carry-over from other donors' samples. The conserved cysteine and the conserved F or W are not part of the CDR3 here.

TRBV28,10,ASSGGTGEAF
TRBV4-1,12,ASRGSEEPYGYT
TRBV12-3/TRBV12-4,12,ASSYSGPTDTQY
TRBV12-3/TRBV12-4,12,ASSLQAGGNEQF
TRBV5-4,14,ASSRTGGVFMETQY
TRBV4-1,12,ASKGNSGGSPLH
TRBV7-6,15,ASSPAGTGGYTGELF
TRBV13,10,ASSLGVIEAF
TRBV18,12,ASSLEAYQETQY
TRBV5-6,13,ASSGEGPLYYEQY
TRBV19,12,ASRTDRGDTEAF
TRBV27,11,ASSKDRLTEAF
TRBV7-9,14,ASSSTRSSSGNTIY
TRBV19,15,ASQVDGTGHRSYGYT
TRBV12-3/TRBV12-4,12,ASDDRGAGETQY
TRBV20-1,10,SAGSGGYEAV
TRBV20-1,11,SARDPGKDEQY
TRBV4-1,12,ASSQEGREETQY
TRBV10-3,14,AISERQGRSNQPQH